This entry lists 8 T cell receptor beta chains sequenced from one sample in a study of CD4 T cells in relation to SARS-CoV-2 and coronaviruses. This table comes from immunoSEQ multiplex PCR, and its TCRdb copy is limited to in-frame clones, with some not included. The table has almost 30,000 clones, 76% seen once. Unexposed donor CD4+ T cells date from about 2011-2018, before the COVID-19 pandemic. After about 11 days of culture, CD4+ T cells were isolated. No cognate antigen is known for these TCRs. The specimen sequenced was CD4+ T cells from PBMCs, cultured in vitro. The source of these receptors is a human donor in good health.

This chain links TRBV4-1 with TRBJ2-4, with a possible D match to TRBD1 (6 bases). CDR1 MGHRA and CDR2 YSYEKL come from the germline V gene. The ends were cut back, 1 base at V and 4 bases at J, with 20 bases in the middle. There are 18 residues in the CDR3. In nucleotides, the CDR3 is TGCGCCAGCAGCCAAGGGCCCCCCAGGGGATTGGCAAAAAACATTCAGTACTTC. Translating gives CASSQGPPRGLAKNIQYF.

The chain employs TRBV6-2 or TRBV6-3 and TRBJ1-5; no clear D. Trimming took off 0 bases at V and 1 base at J, with 10 bases between the two ends. CDR1 and CDR2 (germline): MNHEY, SVGEGT. The CDR3 extends over 16 amino acids. DNA of the CDR3: TGTGCCAGCAGTTACTCGGGCCGGACGAGCAATCAGCCCCAGCATTTT. Its translation is CASSYSGRTSNQPQHF.

This chain links TRBV5-6 with TRBJ1-2; no reliable D call. Trimming took off 1 base at V and 7 bases at J, with 11 bases between the two ends. The germline V gene has CDR1 SGHDT and CDR2 YYEEEE. CDR3 length: 13 amino acids. The CDR3: CASSLRGELGYTF. CDR3 DNA sequence: TGTGCCAGCAGCTTGCGGGGAGAACTTGGCTACACCTTC.

The chain uses TRBV11-3 and TRBJ2-3; no reliable D call. V lost 1 base and J 1 base, leaving 6 bases between the germline ends. The CDR3 spans 14 residues. Germline V gene data show CDR1 as SGHNT and CDR2 as YENEEA. The CDR3 nucleotides read TGTGCCAGCAGCTTAGGTGGGGGCACAGATACGCAGTATTTT. This sequence encodes CASSLGGGTDTQYF.

The genes are TRBV7-2 and TRBJ1-4; D gene uncertain. The germline V and J ends were trimmed by 4 bases and 0 bases, with 3 bases remaining between them. Germline lookup yields CDR1 SGHTA and CDR2 FQGNSA. CDR3 length equals 13 residues. The CDR3 protein is CASSSATNEKLFF. Here the CDR3 DNA reads TGTGCCAGCAGCTCCGCAACTAATGAAAAACTGTTTTTT.

This clone turned up a few times. The chain carries TRBV9 and TRBJ1-1, with D unresolved. The CDR3 has 14 amino acids. Per germline, CDR1 SGDLS and CDR2 YYNGEE. Trimming left V 4 bases short and J 0 bases short, with 10 bases between. The CDR3 protein is CASSLTVMNTEAFF. The CDR3 DNA follows: TGTGCCAGCAGCTTAACAGTTATGAACACTGAAGCTTTCTTT.

The gene calls are TRBV11-2 and TRBJ1-2; 7 bases agree with TRBD1. Germline assignment: CDR1 SGHAT and CDR2 FQNNGV. The CDR3 is made up of 13 amino acids. Germline trimming cut 7 bases from V and 6 bases from J; bases unmatched to any gene: 8. The CDR3 sequence: CASTPWDRHGYTF. As DNA, the CDR3 is TGTGCCAGCACCCCTTGGGACAGACATGGCTACACCTTC.

The CDR3 here is CASSFGQGNSPLHF. The CDR3 DNA follows: TGTGCCAGCAGTTTTGGACAGGGGAATTCACCCCTCCACTTT. The V gene is TRBV6-2 or TRBV6-3, the J gene TRBJ1-6; 9 bases match TRBD1. The CDR3 has 14 amino acids. V was clipped by 4 bases and J by 7 bases; unmatched bases: 2. CDR1 is MNHEY and CDR2 is SVGEGT in the germline V gene.